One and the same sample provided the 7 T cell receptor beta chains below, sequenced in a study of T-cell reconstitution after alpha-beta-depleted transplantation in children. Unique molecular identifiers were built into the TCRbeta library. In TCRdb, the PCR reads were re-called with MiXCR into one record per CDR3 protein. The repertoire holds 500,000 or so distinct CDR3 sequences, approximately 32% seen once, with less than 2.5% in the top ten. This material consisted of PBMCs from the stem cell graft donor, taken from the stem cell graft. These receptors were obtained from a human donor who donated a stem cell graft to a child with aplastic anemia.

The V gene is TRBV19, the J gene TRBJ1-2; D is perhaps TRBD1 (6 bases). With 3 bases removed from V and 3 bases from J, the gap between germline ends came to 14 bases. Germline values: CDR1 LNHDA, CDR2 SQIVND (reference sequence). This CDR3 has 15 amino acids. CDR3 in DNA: TGTGCCAGTAGTATGGGCCCACAGGGCTACTATGGCTACACCTTC. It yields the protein CASSMGPQGYYGYTF. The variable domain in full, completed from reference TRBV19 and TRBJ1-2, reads DGGITQSPKYLFRKEGQNVTLSCEQNLNHDAMYWYRQDPGQGLRLIYYSQIVNDFQKGDIAEGYSVSREKKESFPLTVTSAQKNPTAFYLCASSMGPQGYYGYTFGSGTRLTVV.

CDR3 sequence: CASSDDTGVDTGELFF. The CDR3 bases are TGTGCCAGCAGTGATGACACAGGGGTTGACACCGGGGAGCTGTTTTTT. The chain links TRBV2 to TRBJ2-2, with 7 bases fitting TRBD1. V lost 3 bases and J lost 3; bases outside the gene matches: 7. This CDR3 has 16 residues. CDR1 SNHLY and CDR2 FYNNEI come from the germline V gene.

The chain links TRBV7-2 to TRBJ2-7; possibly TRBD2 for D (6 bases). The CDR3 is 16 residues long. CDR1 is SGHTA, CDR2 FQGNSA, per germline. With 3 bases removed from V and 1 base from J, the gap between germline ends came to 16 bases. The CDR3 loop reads CASSFSTLATSYEQYF. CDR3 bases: TGTGCCAGCAGCTTTTCCACTCTAGCGACATCCTACGAGCAGTACTTC.

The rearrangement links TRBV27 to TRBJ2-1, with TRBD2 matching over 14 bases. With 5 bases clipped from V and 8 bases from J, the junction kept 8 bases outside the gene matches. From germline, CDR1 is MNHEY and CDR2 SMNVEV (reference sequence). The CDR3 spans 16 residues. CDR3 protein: CASSQTSGRALDEQFF. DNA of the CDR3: TGTGCCAGCAGTCAGACTAGCGGGAGGGCCCTCGATGAGCAGTTCTTC.

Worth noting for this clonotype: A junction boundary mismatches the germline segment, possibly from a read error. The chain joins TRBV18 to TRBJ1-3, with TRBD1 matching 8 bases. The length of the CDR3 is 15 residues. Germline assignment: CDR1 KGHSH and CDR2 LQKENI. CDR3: CASSPMTGVGNTLYF. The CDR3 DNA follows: TGTGCCAGCTCACCGATGACAGGGGTTGGAAACACCCTATATTTT.

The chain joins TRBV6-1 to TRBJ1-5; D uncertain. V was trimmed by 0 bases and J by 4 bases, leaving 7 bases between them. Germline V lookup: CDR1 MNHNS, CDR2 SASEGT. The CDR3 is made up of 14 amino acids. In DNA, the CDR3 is TGTGCCAGCAGTGAAGCGAGCACGAATCAGCCCCAGCATTTT. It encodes CASSEASTNQPQHF.

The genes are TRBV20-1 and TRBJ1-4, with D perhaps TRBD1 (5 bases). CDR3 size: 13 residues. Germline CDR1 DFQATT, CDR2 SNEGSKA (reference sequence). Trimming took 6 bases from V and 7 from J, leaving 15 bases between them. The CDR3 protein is CSAVERGGEKLFF. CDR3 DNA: TGCAGTGCCGTTGAGCGGGGGGGTGAAAAACTGTTTTTT.